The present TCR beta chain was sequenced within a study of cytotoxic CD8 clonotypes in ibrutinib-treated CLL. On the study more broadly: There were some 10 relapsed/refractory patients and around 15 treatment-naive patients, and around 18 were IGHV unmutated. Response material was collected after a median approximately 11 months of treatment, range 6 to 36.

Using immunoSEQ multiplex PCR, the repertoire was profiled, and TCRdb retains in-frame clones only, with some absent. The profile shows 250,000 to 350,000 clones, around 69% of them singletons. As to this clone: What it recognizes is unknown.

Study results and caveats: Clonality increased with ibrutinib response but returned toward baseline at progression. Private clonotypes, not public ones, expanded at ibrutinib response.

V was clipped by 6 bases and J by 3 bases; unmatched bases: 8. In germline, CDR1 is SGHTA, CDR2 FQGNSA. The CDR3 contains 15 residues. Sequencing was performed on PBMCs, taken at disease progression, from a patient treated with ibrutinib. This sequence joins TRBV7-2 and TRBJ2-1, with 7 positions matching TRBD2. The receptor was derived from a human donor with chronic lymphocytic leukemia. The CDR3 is CASRTATSSYNEQFF. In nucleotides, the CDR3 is TGTGCCAGCAGGACGGCGACTAGCAGCTACAATGAGCAGTTCTTC.